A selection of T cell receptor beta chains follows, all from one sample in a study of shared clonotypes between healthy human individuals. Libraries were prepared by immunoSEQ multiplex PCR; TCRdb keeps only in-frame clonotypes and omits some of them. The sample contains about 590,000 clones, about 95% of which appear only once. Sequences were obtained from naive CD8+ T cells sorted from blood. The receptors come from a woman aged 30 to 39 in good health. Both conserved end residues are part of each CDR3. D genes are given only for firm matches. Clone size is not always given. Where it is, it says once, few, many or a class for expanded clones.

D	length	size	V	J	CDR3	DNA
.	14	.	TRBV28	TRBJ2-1	CASSLAGYYNEQFF	TGTGCCAGCAGTTTAGCGGGTTATTACAATGAGCAGTTCTTC
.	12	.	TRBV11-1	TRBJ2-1	CASSPDSPEQFF	TGTGCCAGCAGCCCGGACTCACCCGAGCAGTTCTTC
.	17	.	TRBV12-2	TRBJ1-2	CASRSHLPGQGKRGYTF	TGTGCAAGTCGCTCCCATCTCCCGGGACAGGGAAAAAGGGGCTACACCTTC
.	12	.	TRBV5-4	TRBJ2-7	CASGEGGAEQYF	TGTGCCAGCGGCGAGGGGGGAGCGGAGCAGTACTTC
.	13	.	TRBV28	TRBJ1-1	CASSLQGNTEAFF	TGTGCCAGCAGTCTACAGGGGAACACTGAAGCTTTCTTT
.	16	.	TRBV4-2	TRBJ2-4	CASSQELREAKNIQYF	TGTGCCAGCAGCCAAGAATTAAGGGAAGCCAAAAACATTCAGTACTTC
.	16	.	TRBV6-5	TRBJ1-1	CASSYWPGSVNTEAFF	TGTGCCAGCAGTTACTGGCCAGGGAGTGTGAACACTGAAGCTTTCTTT
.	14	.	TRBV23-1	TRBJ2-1	CASSSGVRYNEQFF	TGCGCCAGCAGCTCGGGGGTGAGGTACAATGAGCAGTTCTTC
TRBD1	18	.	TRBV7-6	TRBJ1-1	CASSRSPGTGDLNTEAFF	TGTGCCAGCAGCCGATCCCCCGGGACAGGGGACTTGAACACTGAAGCTTTCTTT
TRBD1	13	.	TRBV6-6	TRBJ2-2	CASRQGATGELFF	TGTGCCAGCAGACAGGGGGCCACCGGGGAGCTGTTTTTT
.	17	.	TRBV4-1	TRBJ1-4	CASSPLNLDWGNEKLFF	TGCGCCAGCAGCCCTCTCAACCTCGATTGGGGTAATGAAAAACTGTTTTTT
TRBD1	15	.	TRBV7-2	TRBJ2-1	CASKSRDRVNNEQFF	TGTGCCAGCAAATCCCGGGACAGGGTCAATAATGAGCAGTTCTTC
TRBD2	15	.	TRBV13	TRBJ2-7	CASSLGLAGDYEQYF	TGTGCCAGCAGTCTGGGACTAGCGGGAGACTACGAGCAGTACTTC
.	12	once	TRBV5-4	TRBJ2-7	CASSLGAQEQYF	TGTGCCAGCAGCTTGGGAGCGCAAGAGCAGTACTTC
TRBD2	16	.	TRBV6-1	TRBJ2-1	CASSEAGTSIYNEQFF	TGTGCCAGCAGTGAAGCGGGGACTAGCATCTACAATGAGCAGTTCTTC
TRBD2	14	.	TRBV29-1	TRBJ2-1	CSVMGGSVLYEQFF	TGCAGCGTAATGGGAGGGAGCGTATTATATGAGCAGTTCTTC
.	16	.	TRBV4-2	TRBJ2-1	CASSQILGGSYNEQFF	TGTGCCAGCAGCCAAATACTAGGGGGATCCTACAATGAGCAGTTCTTC
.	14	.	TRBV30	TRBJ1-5	CAWSPSFHEQPQHF	TGTGCCTGGAGTCCTTCTTTCCATGAGCAGCCCCAGCATTTT
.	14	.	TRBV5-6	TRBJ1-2	CASSLTRTPYGYTF	TGTGCCAGCAGCTTGACGAGGACACCCTATGGCTACACCTTC
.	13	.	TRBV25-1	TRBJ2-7	CASSAGAADEQYF	TGTGCCAGCAGTGCGGGGGCTGCGGACGAGCAGTACTTC
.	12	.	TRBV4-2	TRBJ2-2	CASSQDPGELFF	TGTGCCAGCAGCCAAGATCCCGGGGAGCTGTTTTTT
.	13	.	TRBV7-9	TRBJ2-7	CASSLDLSYEQYF	TGTGCCAGCAGCTTAGATCTCTCCTACGAGCAGTACTTC
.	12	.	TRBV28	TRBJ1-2	CASQPGLYGYTF	TGTGCCAGCCAACCAGGGCTCTATGGCTACACCTTC
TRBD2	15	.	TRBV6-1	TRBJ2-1	CASSEAAGGRNEQFF	TGTGCCAGCAGTGAAGCGGCGGGAGGGAGGAATGAGCAGTTCTTC
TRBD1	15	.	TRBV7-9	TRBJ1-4	CASSSWDRGGEKLFF	TGTGCCAGCAGCAGCTGGGACAGGGGCGGTGAAAAACTGTTTTTT